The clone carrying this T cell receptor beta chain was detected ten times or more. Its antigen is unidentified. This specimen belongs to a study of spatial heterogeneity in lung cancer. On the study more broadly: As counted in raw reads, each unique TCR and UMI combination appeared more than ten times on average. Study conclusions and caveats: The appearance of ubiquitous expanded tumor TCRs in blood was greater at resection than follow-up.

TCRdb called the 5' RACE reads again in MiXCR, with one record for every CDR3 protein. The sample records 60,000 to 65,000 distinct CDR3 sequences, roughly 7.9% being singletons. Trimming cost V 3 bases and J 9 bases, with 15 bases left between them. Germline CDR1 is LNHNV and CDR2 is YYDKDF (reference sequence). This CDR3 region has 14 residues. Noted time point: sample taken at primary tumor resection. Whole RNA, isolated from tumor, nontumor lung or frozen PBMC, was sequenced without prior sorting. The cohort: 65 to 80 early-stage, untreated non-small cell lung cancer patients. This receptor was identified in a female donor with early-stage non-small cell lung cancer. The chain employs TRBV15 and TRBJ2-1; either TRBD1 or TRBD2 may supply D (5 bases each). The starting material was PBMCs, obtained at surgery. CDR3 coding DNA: TGTGCCACCAGCAGTGGCCGGGGTGGGGGTGAGCAGTTCTTC. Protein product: CATSSGRGGGEQFF.